The present TCR beta chain was sequenced within a study of patients and donors after allogeneic stem cell transplantation. TCRdb passed the RT-PCR reads through MiXCR, listing each CDR3 protein once. The sample holds 400,000 to 500,000 distinct CDR3 sequences; around 15% are singletons and the top ten take 7% to 7.5%. This clonotype was counted only a few times. Specimen: blood, either unsorted or a sorted T cell fraction (not recorded which). The clonotype originates from a human donor who was either an allogeneic HSCT recipient or a stem cell or donor lymphocyte infusion donor (not recorded which). It is not recorded whose cells these are; they may come from a transplant donor.

CDR3 region: CSARRVRDGSSYEQYF. CDR3 nucleotide sequence: TGCAGTGCTAGAAGGGTCCGGGACGGAAGCTCCTACGAGCAGTACTTC. The rearrangement uses TRBV20-1 and TRBJ2-7; either TRBD1 or TRBD2 may supply D (5 bases each). This CDR3 is 16 amino acids long. Germline assignment: CDR1 DFQATT and CDR2 SNEGSKA (reference sequence). Trimming shortened V by 2 bases and J by 0 bases, and 17 bases separated the two germline ends.